Each of the 12 T cell receptor beta chains below was sequenced from the same sample in a study of response to subunit inactivated influenza vaccine. Using its own MiXCR run on the RT-PCR reads, TCRdb lists one record per CDR3 protein. Altogether hundreds of thousands of distinct CDR3 sequences are present, 15% to 17% being singletons, with the ten largest covering roughly 12%. The sequences come from PBMCs from blood, collected 11 to 12 days after vaccination. These receptors all stem from a man in his fifties who received an inactivated influenza vaccine.

The chain recombines TRBV20-1 with TRBJ2-3; the match to TRBD1 covers 10 bases. V shed 1 base and J 4 bases; nucleotides not matched to a gene: 8. This CDR3 contains 16 residues. The germline V gene encodes CDR1 DFQATT and CDR2 SNEGSKA (reference sequence). In DNA form, the CDR3 reads TGCAGTGCTAGAGCCCCGACAGGGGGCTTTCCAGATACGCAGTATTTT. It translates to CSARAPTGGFPDTQYF.

This clonotype was counted many times. The chain has TRBV7-2 and TRBJ2-5; 7 bases match TRBD2. This CDR3 is 16 amino acids long. Germline CDR1 and CDR2: SGHTA and FQGNSA. Unmatched junction bases numbered 10, after V lost 1 base and J lost 5 bases. DNA for the CDR3: TGTGCCAGCAGCTTAGACGGCGGGAGCGTGGCGGAGACCCAGTACTTC. Encoded protein: CASSLDGGSVAETQYF.

This clonotype has more than one count but fewer than ten. The rearrangement uses TRBV5-1 and TRBJ2-1; no clear D. This CDR3 region has 15 residues. Germline V CDR1 and CDR2: SGHRS, YFSETQ. The V and J ends lost 5 bases and 10 bases respectively, with 22 bases between them. The CDR3 DNA is TGCGCCAGCAGAGATCCGGGCCGGCACTTTCGAGAGCAGTTCTTC. It encodes CASRDPGRHFREQFF.

This clonotype was detected a few times. The rearrangement joins TRBV4-3 to TRBJ2-5; either TRBD1 or TRBD2 may fit D (5 bases each). The V gene lost 4 bases and the J gene lost 7 bases, with 16 bases spanning the gap. Germline lookup yields CDR1 LGHNA and CDR2 YSLEER. This CDR3 has 14 amino acids. The CDR3 DNA reads as TGCGCCAGCAGCCTTTCCGGGACCCTCGGGACCCAGTACTTC. This translates into CASSLSGTLGTQYF.

This chain joins TRBV11-2 and TRBJ2-1; the match to TRBD1 covers 7 bases. The length of the CDR3 is 16 residues. V gave up 4 bases and J gave up 2 bases; unmatched junction bases: 8. The V gene's germline CDR1 is SGHAT and CDR2 FQNNGV. The CDR3: CASSSITGAPYNEQFF. The CDR3, as DNA: TGTGCCAGCAGCTCGATTACAGGGGCCCCCTACAATGAGCAGTTCTTC. The full variable domain, its missing parts supplied by reference TRBV11-2 and TRBJ2-1, is EAGVAQSPRYKIIEKRQSVAFWCNPISGHATLYWYQQILGQGPKLLIQFQNNGVVDDSQLPKDRFSAERLKGVDSTLKIQPAKLEDSAVYLCASSSITGAPYNEQFFGPGTRLTVL.

The V and J genes are TRBV4-1 and TRBJ1-5; D gene ambiguous. This CDR3 comprises 17 residues. Trimming shortened V by 0 bases and J by 2 bases, and 14 bases separated the two germline ends. Germline lookup yields CDR1 MGHRA and CDR2 YSYEKL. The CDR3 spells CASSQDQSGPRNQPQHF. Written as DNA, the CDR3 is TGCGCCAGCAGCCAAGATCAGTCCGGGCCGCGCAATCAGCCCCAGCATTTT.

Here the CDR3 DNA reads TGTGCCAGCAGTTACTTTCTAACACAAGAGACCCAGTACTTC. The encoded protein is CASSYFLTQETQYF. The rearrangement joins TRBV6-2 or TRBV6-3 to TRBJ2-5; no definite D call. The germline CDR1 and CDR2 sequences are MNHEY and SVGEGT. This CDR3 has 14 residues. Trimming cost V 1 base and J 2 bases, with 8 bases left between them.

The sample holds a few counts of this clonotype. The chain combines TRBV5-1 with TRBJ2-2, with 11 positions matching TRBD2. This CDR3 contains 15 residues. J gave up 10 bases and V 4 bases, and 9 bases lay outside the gene matches. Looked up from germline, CDR1 is SGHRS and CDR2 is YFSETQ. CDR3 DNA sequence: TGCGCCAGCAGCGTGACTAGCGGGAATCCCGTGGAGCTGTTTTTT. Its protein is CASSVTSGNPVELFF.

This chain connects TRBV7-8 to TRBJ2-1, with 9 bases that match TRBD1. The CDR3 consists of 15 residues. J gave up 4 bases and V 3 bases, and 4 bases lay outside the gene matches. Germline CDR1 SGHVS, CDR2 FQNEAQ. CDR3 sequence: CASSFDGQGYNEQFF. In DNA, the CDR3 is TGTGCCAGCAGCTTCGACGGACAGGGGTACAATGAGCAGTTCTTC.

In DNA, the CDR3 is TGCAGTGCTAGAGATCTGGAACTGACAGGGCTTGGCGAGCAGTACTTC. Protein product: CSARDLELTGLGEQYF. The V gene is TRBV20-1, the J gene TRBJ2-7; 7 nucleotides line up with TRBD1. CDR1 is DFQATT and CDR2 is SNEGSKA in the germline V gene (reference sequence). This CDR3 has 16 amino acids. J gave up 6 bases and V 0 bases, and 14 bases lay outside the gene matches.

This clonotype was counted a single time. CDR3 in DNA: TGCAGTGCTAATAACAGGGGAGTCCAAGAGACCCAGTACTTC. Residues: CSANNRGVQETQYF. The gene calls are TRBV20-1 and TRBJ2-5, with 7 positions matching TRBD1. The CDR3 spans 14 residues. CDR1 and CDR2 (germline): DFQATT, SNEGSKA (reference sequence). With 4 bases clipped from V and 1 base from J, the junction kept 6 bases outside the gene matches.

This clonotype was counted only a few times. The rearrangement joins TRBV15 to TRBJ2-7; 7 bases fit TRBD1. The CDR3 is 14 residues long. The germline V gene has CDR1 LNHNV and CDR2 YYDKDF (reference sequence). V trimming: 3 bases; J trimming: 0 bases; junction bases outside the gene matches: 2. Here the CDR3 reads CATSSGQDSYEQYF. DNA of the CDR3: TGTGCCACCAGCAGTGGACAGGACTCCTACGAGCAGTACTTC.